The rows below give T cell receptor beta chains drawn from one sample of a study of cytomegalovirus exposure and HLA in healthy donors. Only in-frame clones appear in the TCRdb table, and some are missing; sequencing was by immunoSEQ multiplex PCR. There are about 110,000 clones in the sample; roughly 90% occur only once, and 1.4% lies in the top ten. Sequenced: PBMCs. All receptors derive from a woman in her twenties or thirties in good health and CMV-seropositive. The CDR3 runs from the conserved cysteine through the conserved F or W. The order of the fields is clone size, D gene, V gene, J gene, CDR3 DNA, CDR3 protein. D genes are given only for firm matches. A clone size is listed for some rows: how often the clone was seen (once, few, many), or a class if it is expanded.

>-|-|TRBV4-2|TRBJ2-7
TGTGCCAGCAGCCAAAGAACGGGGTCCGCGGGGAGCTCCTACGAGCAGTACTTC
CASSQRTGSAGSSYEQYF
>-|TRBD2|TRBV9|TRBJ2-1
TGTGCCAGCAGCAAAGGGGCGGGAGGGCCCTACAATGAGCAGTTCTTC
CASSKGAGGPYNEQFF
>-|TRBD1|TRBV9|TRBJ1-2
TGTGCCAGCAGCCTCACAGGGGGCGACTATGGCTACACCTTC
CASSLTGGDYGYTF
>-|TRBD1|TRBV7-9|TRBJ1-1
TGTGCCAGCAGCTTGTCGGCAGGGGGTGAAGCTTTCTTT
CASSLSAGGEAFF
>-|-|TRBV18|TRBJ1-1
TGTGCCAGCTCACAAGAGCGAAACACTGAAGCTTTCTTT
CASSQERNTEAFF
>-|-|TRBV27|TRBJ2-3
TGTGCCAGCAGTTTATCGAGGGCTGGGTATTTT
CASSLSRAGYF
>-|-|TRBV28|TRBJ2-1
TGTGCCAGCAGTTTATCGTCCACCGGGATCTACAATGAGCAGTTCTTC
CASSLSSTGIYNEQFF
>-|-|TRBV7-9|TRBJ2-3
TGTGCCAGCAGCACCCGTAGGGGGGGGGAAGATACGCAGTATTTT
CASSTRRGGEDTQYF
>-|-|TRBV28|TRBJ1-1
TGTGCCAGCACCGCAGGGGTTGTTACTGAAGCTTTCTTT
CASTAGVVTEAFF
>-|-|TRBV5-1|TRBJ2-5
TGCGCCAGCAGCTTGCGTCCCCAAGAGACCCAGTACTTC
CASSLRPQETQYF
>-|-|TRBV30|TRBJ1-1
TGTGCCTGGAGTCCCCAGGGAAGAATCGAAGCTTTCTTT
CAWSPQGRIEAFF
>-|-|TRBV19|TRBJ1-4
TGTGCCAGTAGTATAGCCGGAGGGAGTGCGGAAAAACTGTTTTTT
CASSIAGGSAEKLFF
>-|-|TRBV2|TRBJ2-2
TGTGCCAGCAGTGAACTGAGACATCACACCGGGGAGCTGTTTTTT
CASSELRHHTGELFF
>once|-|TRBV21-1|TRBJ2-2
TGTGCCAGCAGCCCCGGGACACCCTTGAACACCGGGGAGCTGTTTTTT
CASSPGTPLNTGELFF
>-|TRBD1|TRBV7-6|TRBJ2-1
TGTGCCAGCAGCTCTATTTCCGGGACAGGGTCCTACAATGAGCAGTTCTTC
CASSSISGTGSYNEQFF
>-|-|TRBV4-2|TRBJ2-1
TGTGCCAGCAGCCAAGAACTACATGAGCAGTTCTTC
CASSQELHEQFF
>-|-|TRBV11-2|TRBJ1-1
TGTGCCAGCAGCCGCGGGGGCCTCACTGAAGCTTTCTTT
CASSRGGLTEAFF
>few|-|TRBV9|TRBJ2-2
TGTGCCAGCAGCGTAGGCGGGGCGAACACCGGGGAGCTGTTTTTT
CASSVGGANTGELFF
>many|TRBD1|TRBV19|TRBJ1-2
TGTGCCAGTAGTTCCCAGACAGGGGGCGTTCGGGGCTACACCTTC
CASSSQTGGVRGYTF
>-|-|TRBV2|TRBJ2-3
TGTGCCAGCATGGGCGTGAGCACAGATACGCAGTATTTT
CASMGVSTDTQYF
>-|TRBD1|TRBV4-3|TRBJ2-2
TGCGCCAGCAGCCAACAGGGCTCAGGGGGCGGGGAGCTGTTTTTT
CASSQQGSGGGELFF
>-|TRBD2|TRBV18|TRBJ2-7
TGTGCCAGCTCACCAGGGACTAGCAGTCCCGAGCAGTACTTC
CASSPGTSSPEQYF
>-|TRBD2|TRBV6-6|TRBJ2-3
TGTGCCAGCAGTTATCCAGCGGGGCGCGCAGATACGCAGTATTTT
CASSYPAGRADTQYF
>-|-|TRBV7-2|TRBJ2-3
TGTGCCAGCAGCTTAGGAACGGGATACCGCACAGATACGCAGTATTTT
CASSLGTGYRTDTQYF
>-|-|TRBV2|TRBJ1-5
TGTGCCAGCACCAATGACTTCAATCAGCCCCAGCATTTT
CASTNDFNQPQHF
>-|-|TRBV30|TRBJ1-3
TGTGCCTGGAGGGGGGGGAACACCATATATTTT
CAWRGGNTIYF
>-|TRBD1|TRBV7-2|TRBJ1-3
TGTGCCAGCAGCCCCGACAGGGGGTTGGCAAACACCATATATTTT
CASSPDRGLANTIYF
>-|TRBD2|TRBV5-4|TRBJ2-7
TGTGCCAGCAGCTTGGATGTGTGGACTAGCGGCTACGAGCAGTACTTC
CASSLDVWTSGYEQYF
>-|-|TRBV14|TRBJ1-1
TGTGCCAGCAGCCTCCTAACAGGGCGCACTGAAGCTTTCTTT
CASSLLTGRTEAFF
>once|-|TRBV29-1|TRBJ1-1
TGCAGCGTTACAGGGACGGTGACTGAAGCTTTCTTT
CSVTGTVTEAFF
>-|-|TRBV21-1|TRBJ2-1
TGTGCCAGCAGCAAAGATAGCGGGAGACCCTACAATGAGCAGTTCTTC
CASSKDSGRPYNEQFF
>-|TRBD2|TRBV28|TRBJ2-1
TGTGCCAGCAGATCTGGACTAGCGGGAGATGAGCAGTTCTTC
CASRSGLAGDEQFF
>-|TRBD2|TRBV30|TRBJ2-1
TGTGCCTGGGGACCCCTGGGGGGAGGGTACAATGAGCAGTTCTTC
CAWGPLGGGYNEQFF
>-|-|TRBV4-3|TRBJ2-1
TGCGCCAGCAGCCAAACTCGGGAACGTCCGTACAATGAGCAGTTCTTC
CASSQTRERPYNEQFF
>-|-|TRBV12-5|TRBJ2-5
TGTGCTAGTGGTTTGGTACTTGGCCGTCGGGGGGAGACCCAGTACTTC
CASGLVLGRRGETQYF
>-|-|TRBV27|TRBJ2-2
TGTGCCAGCAGTTTAAGCCAGGAGAACACCGGGGAGCTGTTTTTT
CASSLSQENTGELFF
>-|TRBD2|TRBV13|TRBJ2-1
TGTGCCAGCAGCTATAGACTAGCGGGGAATCTAGGCAATGAGCAGTTCTTC
CASSYRLAGNLGNEQFF
>-|TRBD1|TRBV19|TRBJ2-7
TGTGCCAGTAGTATGGTTTGGGACAGGTCTGGCGAGCAGTACTTC
CASSMVWDRSGEQYF
>once|TRBD2|TRBV9|TRBJ2-1
TGTGCCAGCGGGACTAGCGGTTACAATGAGCAGTTCTTC
CASGTSGYNEQFF
>-|-|TRBV7-2|TRBJ1-1
TGTGCCAGCAGCCGAGACCCGGGGACTGAAGCTTTCTTT
CASSRDPGTEAFF
>-|TRBD1|TRBV11-2|TRBJ2-7
TGTGCCAGCAGCACATCCGGGACAGGCAACTACGAGCAGTACTTC
CASSTSGTGNYEQYF
>-|-|TRBV19|TRBJ2-2
TGTGCCAGTAGTAACAGCGGGGAGCTGTTTTTT
CASSNSGELFF
>-|TRBD2|TRBV5-1|TRBJ2-5
TGCGCCAGCAGCGTCGGATTACTAGCGGGGGGCGGCCAAGAGACCCAGTACTTC
CASSVGLLAGGGQETQYF
>-|TRBD2|TRBV2|TRBJ2-7
TGTGCCAGCAGAGCACTAGCGTCTACCTACGAGCAGTACTTC
CASRALASTYEQYF
>-|TRBD1|TRBV2|TRBJ1-5
TGTGCCAGCATGGGGGCGGGACAGGAATATAGCAATCAGCCCCAGCATTTT
CASMGAGQEYSNQPQHF
>-|-|TRBV5-1|TRBJ2-7
TGCGCCAGCAGCTCGACAGGTCCCGAGCAGTACTTC
CASSSTGPEQYF
>-|TRBD2|TRBV14|TRBJ2-5
TGTGCCAGCAGCCGGGGACTAGCGGCTCCTCGGGAGACCCAGTACTTC
CASSRGLAAPRETQYF
>-|TRBD1|TRBV29-1|TRBJ2-7
TGCAGCGCCACAGGGGCTCCCTCCTACGAGCAGTACTTC
CSATGAPSYEQYF
>-|-|TRBV9|TRBJ1-4
TGTGCCAGCAGCGTAGCCCCGGGTGCAACTAATGAAAAACTGTTTTTT
CASSVAPGATNEKLFF
>-|-|TRBV6-1|TRBJ2-5
TGTGCCAGCACCTTTGGGCGTCGGAACCAAGAGACCCAGTACTTC
CASTFGRRNQETQYF
>-|-|TRBV2|TRBJ1-4
TGTGCCAGCAGTGGACAGAGGGGGGGTGAAAAACTGTTTTTT
CASSGQRGGEKLFF
>-|-|TRBV6-5|TRBJ2-1
TGTGCCAGCAGTTACTCGAAGACAGGGACTAATGAGCAGTTCTTC
CASSYSKTGTNEQFF
>-|-|TRBV6-6|TRBJ2-1
TGTGCCAGCAACACGATGGGGGGAGAGCAGTTCTTC
CASNTMGGEQFF
>-|-|TRBV7-9|TRBJ2-2
TGTGCCAGCAGCTATAGGAACACCGGGGAGCTGTTTTTT
CASSYRNTGELFF
>-|-|TRBV6-1|TRBJ1-1
TGTGCCAGCAGTGAGGGCCCGAACACTGAAGCTTTCTTT
CASSEGPNTEAFF
>-|-|TRBV28|TRBJ1-2
TGTGCCAGCGGAATCCTTGGGGGAGGAGGCTACACCTTC
CASGILGGGGYTF
>-|TRBD1|TRBV19|TRBJ2-1
TGTGCCAGTAATCCCGGGACAGGCTTCAATGAGCAGTTCTTC
CASNPGTGFNEQFF
>-|TRBD2|TRBV4-2|TRBJ2-7
TGTGCCAGCAGCCAGGCGACTAGCGGTCTATCCTACGAGCAGTACTTC
CASSQATSGLSYEQYF